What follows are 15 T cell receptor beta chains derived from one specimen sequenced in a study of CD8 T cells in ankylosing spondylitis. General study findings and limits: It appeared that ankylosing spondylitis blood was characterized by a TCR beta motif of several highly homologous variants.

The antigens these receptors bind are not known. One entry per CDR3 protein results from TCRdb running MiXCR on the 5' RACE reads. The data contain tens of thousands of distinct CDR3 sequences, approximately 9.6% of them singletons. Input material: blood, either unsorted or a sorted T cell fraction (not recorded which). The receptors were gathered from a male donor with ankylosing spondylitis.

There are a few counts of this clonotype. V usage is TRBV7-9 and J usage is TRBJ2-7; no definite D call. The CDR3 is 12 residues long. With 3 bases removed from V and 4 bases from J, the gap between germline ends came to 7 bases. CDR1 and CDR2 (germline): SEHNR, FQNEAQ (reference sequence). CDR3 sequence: CASSFTVYEQYF. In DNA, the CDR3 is TGTGCCAGCAGCTTTACGGTATACGAGCAGTACTTC.

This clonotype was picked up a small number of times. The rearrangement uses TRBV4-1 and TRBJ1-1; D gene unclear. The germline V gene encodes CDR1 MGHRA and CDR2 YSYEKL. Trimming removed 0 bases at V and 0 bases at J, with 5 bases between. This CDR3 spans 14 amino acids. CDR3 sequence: CASSQEAVNTEAFF. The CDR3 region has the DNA TGCGCCAGCAGCCAAGAAGCCGTGAACACTGAAGCTTTCTTT.

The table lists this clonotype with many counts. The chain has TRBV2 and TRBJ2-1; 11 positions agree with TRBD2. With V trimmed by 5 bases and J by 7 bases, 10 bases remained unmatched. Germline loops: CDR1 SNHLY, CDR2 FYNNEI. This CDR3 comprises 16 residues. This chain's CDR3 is CASSLLAGGPRNEQFF. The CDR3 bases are TGTGCCAGCAGTCTCTTAGCGGGAGGGCCGCGAAATGAGCAGTTCTTC.

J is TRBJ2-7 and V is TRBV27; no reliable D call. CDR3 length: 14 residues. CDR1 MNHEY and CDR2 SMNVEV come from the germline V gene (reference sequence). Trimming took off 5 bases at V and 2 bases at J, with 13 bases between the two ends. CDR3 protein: CASSIGPGAYEQYF. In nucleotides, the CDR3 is TGTGCCAGCAGTATCGGTCCTGGCGCCTACGAGCAGTACTTC.

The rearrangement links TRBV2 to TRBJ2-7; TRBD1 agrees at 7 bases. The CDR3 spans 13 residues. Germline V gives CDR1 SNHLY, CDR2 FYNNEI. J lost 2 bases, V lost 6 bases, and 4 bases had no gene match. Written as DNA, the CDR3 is TGTGCCAGCAGAACAGGGGTCCCCTACGAGCAGTACTTC. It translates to CASRTGVPYEQYF.

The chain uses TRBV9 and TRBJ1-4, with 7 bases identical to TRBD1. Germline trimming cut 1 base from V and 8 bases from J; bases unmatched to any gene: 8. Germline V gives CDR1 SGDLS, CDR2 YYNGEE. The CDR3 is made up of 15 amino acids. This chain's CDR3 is CASSVSGGAGEKLFF. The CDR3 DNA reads TGTGCCAGCAGCGTATCAGGGGGGGCGGGAGAAAAACTGTTTTTT.

This chain's CDR3 is CASSLRRADEQFF. As DNA, the CDR3 is TGTGCCAGCAGCTTACGCAGGGCGGATGAGCAGTTCTTC. V gene TRBV11-2 combines with J gene TRBJ2-1; TRBD1 is a possible D gene (5 bases). Per germline, CDR1 SGHAT and CDR2 FQNNGV. Trimming left V 2 bases short and J 8 bases short, with 10 bases between. This CDR3 spans 13 amino acids.

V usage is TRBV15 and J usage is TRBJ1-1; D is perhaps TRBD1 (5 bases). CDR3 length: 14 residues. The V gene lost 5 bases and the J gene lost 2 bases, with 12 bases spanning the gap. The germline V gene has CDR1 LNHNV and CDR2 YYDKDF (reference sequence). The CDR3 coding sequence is TGTGCCACCAGCCCACCCGGGGGAAACACTGAAGCTTTCTTT. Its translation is CATSPPGGNTEAFF.

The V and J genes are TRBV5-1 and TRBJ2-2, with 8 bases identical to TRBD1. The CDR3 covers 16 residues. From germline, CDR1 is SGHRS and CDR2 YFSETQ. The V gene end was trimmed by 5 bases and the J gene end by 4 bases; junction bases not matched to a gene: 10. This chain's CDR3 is CASRPNRGSGTGELFF. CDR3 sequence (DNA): TGCGCCAGCAGGCCCAACAGGGGGTCGGGCACCGGGGAGCTGTTTTTT.

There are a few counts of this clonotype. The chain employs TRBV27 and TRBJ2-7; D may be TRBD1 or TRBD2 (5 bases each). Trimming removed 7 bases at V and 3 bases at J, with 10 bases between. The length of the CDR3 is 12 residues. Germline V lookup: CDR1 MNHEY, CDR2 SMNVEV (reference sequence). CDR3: CASNRDGYEQYF. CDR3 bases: TGTGCCAGCAATAGGGACGGCTACGAGCAGTACTTC.

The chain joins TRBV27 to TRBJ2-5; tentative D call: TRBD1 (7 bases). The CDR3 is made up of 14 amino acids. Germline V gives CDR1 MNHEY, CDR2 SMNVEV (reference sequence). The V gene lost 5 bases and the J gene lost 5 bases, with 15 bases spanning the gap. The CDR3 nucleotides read TGTGCCAGCAGTGCCCCGACAGGGAGGGAGACCCAGTACTTC. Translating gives CASSAPTGRETQYF.

The CDR3 is CASTPDRVGTGELFF. In DNA form, the CDR3 reads TGTGCCAGTACCCCCGACAGGGTTGGCACCGGGGAGCTGTTTTTT. The rearrangement uses TRBV19 and TRBJ2-2, with TRBD1 identical over 7 bases. The CDR3 spans 15 residues. V trimming: 7 bases; J trimming: 4 bases; junction bases outside the gene matches: 9. Per the germline V gene, CDR1 is LNHDA and CDR2 is SQIVND (reference sequence).

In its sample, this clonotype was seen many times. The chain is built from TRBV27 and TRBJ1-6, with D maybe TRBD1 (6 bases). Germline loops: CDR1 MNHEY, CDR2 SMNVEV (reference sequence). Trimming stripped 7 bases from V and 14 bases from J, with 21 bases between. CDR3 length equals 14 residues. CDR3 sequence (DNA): TGTGCCAGCACACACGGAAACAGGGCGGGGACCCTCCACTTT. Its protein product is CASTHGNRAGTLHF.

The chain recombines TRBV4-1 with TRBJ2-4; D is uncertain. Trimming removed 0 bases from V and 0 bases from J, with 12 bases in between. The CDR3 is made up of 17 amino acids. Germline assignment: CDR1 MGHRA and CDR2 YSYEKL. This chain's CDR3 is CASSQDRQALAKNIQYF. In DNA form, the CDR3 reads TGCGCCAGCAGCCAAGATCGGCAGGCGCTAGCCAAAAACATTCAGTACTTC.

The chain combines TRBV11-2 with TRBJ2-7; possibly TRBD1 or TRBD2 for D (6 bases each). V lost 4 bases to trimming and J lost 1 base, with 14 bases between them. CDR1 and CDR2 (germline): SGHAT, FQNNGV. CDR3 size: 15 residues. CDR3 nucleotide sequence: TGTGCCAGCAGCTCTTGGGGGGCACAATCCTACGAGCAGTACTTC. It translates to CASSSWGAQSYEQYF.